This T cell receptor beta chain comes out of a study of PD-1 blockade in classical Hodgkin lymphoma. Assay: immunoSEQ multiplex PCR; the TCRdb copy retains only in-frame clones and omits some. The sample has some 38,000 clones, less than 80% seen once. Each patient relapsed following autologous stem cell transplantation, and prior brentuximab vedotin exposure differed. J was trimmed by 13 bases and V by 1 base; bases with no gene match: 2. The CDR3 contains 11 residues. CDR1 and CDR2 (germline): SGHAT, FQNNGV. By share, this clone ranks as medium-sized. Its antigen is currently unknown. Overall study results and limits: Baseline diversity resembling that of newly diagnosed patients was seen in complete responders.

The source is a human donor with classical Hodgkin lymphoma. Source: peripheral blood mononuclear cells (PBMCs), taken at baseline. The V and J genes are TRBV11-2 and TRBJ2-5; 8 bases match TRBD1. CDR3 sequence reads: CASSLGQGLYF. For the CDR3, the DNA is TGTGCCAGCAGCTTAGGACAGGGGCTGTACTTC.